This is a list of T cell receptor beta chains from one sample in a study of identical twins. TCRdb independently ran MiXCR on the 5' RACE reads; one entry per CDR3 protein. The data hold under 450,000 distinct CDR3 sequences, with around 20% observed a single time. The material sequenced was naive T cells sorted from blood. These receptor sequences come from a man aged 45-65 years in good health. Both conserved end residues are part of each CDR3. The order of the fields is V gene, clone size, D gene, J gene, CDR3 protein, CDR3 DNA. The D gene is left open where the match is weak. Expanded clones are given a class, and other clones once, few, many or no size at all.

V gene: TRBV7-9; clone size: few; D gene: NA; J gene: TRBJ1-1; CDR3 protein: CASRSVGSNTEAFF; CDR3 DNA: TGTGCCAGCAGGAGCGTGGGGAGCAACACTGAAGCTTTCTTT
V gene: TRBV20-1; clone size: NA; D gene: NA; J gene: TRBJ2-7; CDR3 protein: CSAIPSALSYEQYF; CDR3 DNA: TGCAGTGCAATCCCTAGCGCCCTCTCCTACGAGCAGTACTTC
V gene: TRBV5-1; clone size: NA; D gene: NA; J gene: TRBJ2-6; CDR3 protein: CASSPAGLYLSGANVLTF; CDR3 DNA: TGCGCCAGCAGCCCTGCGGGACTTTACCTCTCTGGGGCCAACGTCCTGACTTTC
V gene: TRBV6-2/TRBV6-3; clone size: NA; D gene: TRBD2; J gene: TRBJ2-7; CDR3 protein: CASSYSGTSGYEQYF; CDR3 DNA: TGTGCCAGCAGTTACTCCGGGACTAGCGGGTACGAGCAGTACTTC
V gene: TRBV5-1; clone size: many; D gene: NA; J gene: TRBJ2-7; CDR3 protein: CASSRDQTGPYEQYF; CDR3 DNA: TGCGCCAGCAGCCGAGATCAGACAGGACCCTACGAGCAGTACTTC
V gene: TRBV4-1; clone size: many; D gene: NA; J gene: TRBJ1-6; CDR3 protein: CASSQDPQGGSPLHF; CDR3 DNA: TGCGCCAGCAGCCAAGATCCGCAGGGAGGTTCACCCCTCCACTTT
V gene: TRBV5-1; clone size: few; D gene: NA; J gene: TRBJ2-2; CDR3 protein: CASSTITANTGELFF; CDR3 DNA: TGCGCCAGCAGCACCATTACAGCGAACACCGGGGAGCTGTTTTTT
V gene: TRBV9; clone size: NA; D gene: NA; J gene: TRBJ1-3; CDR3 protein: CASSTGNSGNTIYF; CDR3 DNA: TGTGCCAGCAGCACAGGGAACTCTGGAAACACCATATATTTT
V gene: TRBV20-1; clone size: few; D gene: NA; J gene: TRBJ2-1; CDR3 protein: CSARRDEQFF; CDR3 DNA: TGCAGTGCTAGGAGGGATGAGCAGTTCTTC
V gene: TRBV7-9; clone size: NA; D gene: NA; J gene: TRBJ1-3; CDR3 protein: CASSLQIGRGGNTIYF; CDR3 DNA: TGTGCCAGCAGCTTACAAATCGGTCGGGGAGGAAACACCATATATTTT
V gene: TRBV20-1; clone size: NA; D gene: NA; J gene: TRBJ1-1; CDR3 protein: CSASFPGMNTEAFF; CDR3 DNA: TGCAGTGCTAGTTTCCCAGGCATGAACACTGAAGCTTTCTTT
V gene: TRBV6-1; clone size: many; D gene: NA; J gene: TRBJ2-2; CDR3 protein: CASSEVNTGELFF; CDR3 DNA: TGTGCCAGCAGTGAAGTGAACACCGGGGAGCTGTTTTTT
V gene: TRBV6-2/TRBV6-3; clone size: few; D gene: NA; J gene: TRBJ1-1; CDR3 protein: CASSYLGVATEAFF; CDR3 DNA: TGTGCCAGCAGTTATCTAGGGGTAGCCACTGAAGCTTTCTTT
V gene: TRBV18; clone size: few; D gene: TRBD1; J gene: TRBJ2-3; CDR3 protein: CASSPGTGRPPDTQYF; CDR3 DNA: TGTGCCAGCTCACCCGGGACAGGGAGGCCCCCAGATACGCAGTATTTT
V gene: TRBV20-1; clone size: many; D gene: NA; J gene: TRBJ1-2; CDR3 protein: CSARSEGGQNSQKGYTF; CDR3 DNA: TGCAGTGCTAGATCCGAAGGGGGACAAAACAGTCAGAAAGGCTACACCTTC
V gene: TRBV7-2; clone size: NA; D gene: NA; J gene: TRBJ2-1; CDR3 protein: CASSLAVAREQFF; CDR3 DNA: TGTGCCAGCAGCTTAGCTGTGGCCCGTGAGCAGTTCTTC
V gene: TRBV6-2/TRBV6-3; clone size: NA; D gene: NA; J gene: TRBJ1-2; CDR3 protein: CASRSPLPKDRTIRYTF; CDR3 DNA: TGTGCCAGCAGGAGCCCCCTCCCGAAAGACAGGACCATAAGGTACACCTTC
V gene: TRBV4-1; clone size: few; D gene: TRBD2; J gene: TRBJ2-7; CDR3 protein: CASSQGRTSGSYEQYF; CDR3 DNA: TGCGCCAGCAGCCAAGGCCGGACTAGCGGGAGTTACGAGCAGTACTTC
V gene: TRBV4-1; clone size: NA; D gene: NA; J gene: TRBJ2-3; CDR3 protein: CASSRNKGAPDTQYF; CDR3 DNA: TGCGCCAGCAGCCGGAACAAGGGAGCACCAGATACGCAGTATTTT
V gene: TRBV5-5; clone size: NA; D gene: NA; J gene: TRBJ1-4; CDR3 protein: CASSSTKAGEKLFF; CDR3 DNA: TGTGCCAGCAGCTCAACTAAGGCGGGTGAAAAACTGTTTTTT
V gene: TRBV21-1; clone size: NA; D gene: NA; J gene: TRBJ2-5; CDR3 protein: CASSKSASGSPHTTPGLRETQYF; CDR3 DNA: TGTGCCAGCAGCAAATCAGCTAGCGGGAGCCCTCACACCACTCCAGGGCTGCGAGAGACCCAGTACTTC
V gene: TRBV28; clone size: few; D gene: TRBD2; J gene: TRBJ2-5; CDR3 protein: CASQNERENQETQYF; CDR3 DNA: TGTGCCAGCCAGAACGAGCGGGAGAACCAAGAGACCCAGTACTTC
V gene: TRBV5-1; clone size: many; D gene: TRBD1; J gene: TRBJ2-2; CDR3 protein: CASSQDRENTGELFF; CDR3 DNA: TGCGCCAGCAGCCAGGACAGGGAGAACACCGGGGAGCTGTTTTTT
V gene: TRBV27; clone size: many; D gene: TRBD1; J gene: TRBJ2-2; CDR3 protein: CASSLSRQGWELFF; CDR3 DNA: TGTGCCAGCAGTTTATCGAGACAGGGTTGGGAGCTGTTTTTT
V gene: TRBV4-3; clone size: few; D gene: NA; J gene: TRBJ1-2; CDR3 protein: CASSQEVTNYGYTF; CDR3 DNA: TGCGCCAGCAGCCAAGAGGTCACCAACTATGGCTACACCTTC
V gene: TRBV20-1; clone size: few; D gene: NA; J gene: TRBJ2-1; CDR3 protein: CSVPGGRVNEQFF; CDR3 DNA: TGCAGTGTTCCTGGGGGAAGGGTCAATGAGCAGTTCTTC
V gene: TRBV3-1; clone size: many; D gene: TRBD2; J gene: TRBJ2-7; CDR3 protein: CASSLSTGGSHYEQYF; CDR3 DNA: TGTGCCAGCAGCCTCTCTACGGGAGGTTCCCACTACGAGCAGTACTTC
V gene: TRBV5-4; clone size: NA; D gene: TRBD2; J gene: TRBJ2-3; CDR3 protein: CASSRAGEEGVTQYF; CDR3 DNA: TGTGCCAGCAGCCGAGCGGGAGAAGAAGGGGTTACGCAGTATTTT
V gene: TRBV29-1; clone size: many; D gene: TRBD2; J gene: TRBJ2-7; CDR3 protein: CSVGGSGMSYEQYF; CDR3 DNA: TGCAGCGTTGGGGGTAGCGGGATGTCCTACGAGCAGTACTTC
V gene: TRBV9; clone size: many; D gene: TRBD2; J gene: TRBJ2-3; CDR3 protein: CASRSSGGADTQYF; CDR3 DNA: TGTGCCAGCAGGTCCTCGGGAGGGGCAGATACGCAGTATTTT
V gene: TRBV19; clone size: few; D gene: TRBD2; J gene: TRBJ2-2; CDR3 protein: CASSRGLAGGPAGELFF; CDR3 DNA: TGTGCCAGTAGTAGGGGACTAGCGGGAGGGCCGGCCGGGGAGCTGTTTTTT
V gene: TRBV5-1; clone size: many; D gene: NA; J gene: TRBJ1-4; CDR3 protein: CASSLRSGSNEKLFF; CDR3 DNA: TGCGCCAGCAGCTTGAGGTCTGGGTCCAATGAAAAACTGTTTTTT
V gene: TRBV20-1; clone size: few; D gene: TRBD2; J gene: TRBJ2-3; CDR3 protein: CSASGLAGVDTQYF; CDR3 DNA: TGCAGTGCTAGCGGACTAGCGGGAGTAGATACGCAGTATTTT
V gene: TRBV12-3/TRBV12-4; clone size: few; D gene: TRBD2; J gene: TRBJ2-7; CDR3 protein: CASSETSGLVEQYF; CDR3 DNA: TGTGCCAGCAGCGAGACTAGCGGTTTGGTCGAGCAGTACTTC
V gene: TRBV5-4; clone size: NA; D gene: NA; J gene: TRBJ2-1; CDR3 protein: CASSPRQFRSYNEQFF; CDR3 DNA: TGTGCCAGCAGCCCGAGACAGTTCCGGTCCTACAATGAGCAGTTCTTC
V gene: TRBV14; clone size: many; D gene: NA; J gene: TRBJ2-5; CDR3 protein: CASSYRTGNGVTQYF; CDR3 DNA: TGTGCCAGCAGCTACCGGACGGGGAACGGGGTGACCCAGTACTTC
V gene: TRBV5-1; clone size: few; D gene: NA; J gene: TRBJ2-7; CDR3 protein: CASSLELSGYEQYF; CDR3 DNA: TGCGCCAGCAGCTTGGAGCTTAGCGGTTACGAGCAGTACTTC
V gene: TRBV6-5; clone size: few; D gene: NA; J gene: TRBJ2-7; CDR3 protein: CASSYRRPPYEQYF; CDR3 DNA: TGTGCCAGCAGTTACCGGCGACCGCCCTACGAGCAGTACTTC
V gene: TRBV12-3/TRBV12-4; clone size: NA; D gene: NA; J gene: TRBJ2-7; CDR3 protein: CASNGGRFSYEQYF; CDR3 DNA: TGTGCCAGCAATGGTGGGAGGTTTTCCTACGAGCAGTACTTC
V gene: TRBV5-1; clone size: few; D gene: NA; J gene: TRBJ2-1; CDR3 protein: CASGVSSGNNEQFF; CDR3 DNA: TGCGCCAGCGGTGTTAGCTCCGGCAACAATGAGCAGTTCTTC
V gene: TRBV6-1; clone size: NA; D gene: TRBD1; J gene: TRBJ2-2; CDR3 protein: CASSELGTGPNTGELFF; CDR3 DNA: TGTGCCAGCAGTGAATTGGGGACAGGGCCGAACACCGGGGAGCTGTTTTTT
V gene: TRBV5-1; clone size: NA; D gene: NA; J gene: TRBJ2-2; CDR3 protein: CASRLDTGELFF; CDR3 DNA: TGCGCCAGCAGATTGGACACCGGGGAGCTGTTTTTT
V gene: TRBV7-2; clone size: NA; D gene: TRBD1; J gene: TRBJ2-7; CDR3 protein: CASSPRQGAREQYF; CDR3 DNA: TGTGCCAGCAGCCCCAGACAGGGGGCGCGCGAGCAGTACTTC
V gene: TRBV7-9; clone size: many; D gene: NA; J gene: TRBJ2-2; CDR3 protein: CASSLALSRRDGELFF; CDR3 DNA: TGTGCCAGCAGCTTAGCCCTGTCGAGGAGGGACGGGGAGCTGTTTTTT
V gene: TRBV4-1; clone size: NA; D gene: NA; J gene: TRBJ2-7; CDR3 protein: CASSPWVNYEQYF; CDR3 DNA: TGCGCCAGCAGCCCCTGGGTCAACTACGAGCAGTACTTC
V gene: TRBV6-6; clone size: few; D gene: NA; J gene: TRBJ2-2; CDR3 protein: CATRGTGELFF; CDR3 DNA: TGTGCCACGCGTGGCACCGGGGAGCTGTTTTTT
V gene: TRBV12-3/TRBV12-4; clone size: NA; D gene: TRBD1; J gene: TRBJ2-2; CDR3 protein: CASSLARTGNTGELFF; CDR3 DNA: TGTGCCAGCAGTTTAGCCCGGACAGGGAACACCGGGGAGCTGTTTTTT
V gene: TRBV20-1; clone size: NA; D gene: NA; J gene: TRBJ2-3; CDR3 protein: CSAALRASKDTQYF; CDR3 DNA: TGCAGTGCGGCCTTAAGAGCTAGCAAAGATACGCAGTATTTT
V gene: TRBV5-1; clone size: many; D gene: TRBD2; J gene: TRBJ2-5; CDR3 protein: CASSWNSGGETQYF; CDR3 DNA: TGCGCCAGCAGCTGGAATAGCGGGGGGGAGACCCAGTACTTC